This T cell receptor beta chain was profiled in a study of T-cell memory formation after mild COVID-19 (dated by TCRdb to about 2021). Study-wide context: Most TCR sequence clusters were specific to one of the two donors. The cohort was made up of two young adult volunteers, one female and one male, who were previously healthy. In two donors, T-cell clones that expanded and contracted after mild COVID-19 were tracked by sequencing TCRalpha and TCRbeta repertoires over time. On the study overall, not on this receptor specifically: Only two mild cases were covered by the study, and larger cohorts that include severe cases with pre-infection samples were considered necessary. Clones that contracted from day 15 to 85 showed balanced CD4/CD8 phenotypes, whereas a second wave of clones that expanded from day 15 to 37 leaned towards CD4+. SARS-CoV-2 specificity of the second-wave clones peaking on day 37 was not confirmed. Some responding clones were found in pre-infection memory, which suggests that pre-existing cross-reactive memory T cells took part in the SARS-CoV-2 response. Contracting CD4+ clones were located mainly in the CM and EM memory subsets, whereas CD8+ clones were found to be enriched in EMRA.

This clonotype was seen many times. Its antigen remains undetermined. No qualities accompany the bases; no much larger clone lies one base away. For CDR1 and CDR2, the germline V gene lists SGHRS and YFSETQ. Spanning cysteine to phenylalanine, the CDR3 consists of 12 amino acids. Only the CDR3 DNA stays, 36 bases, in frame from base 1. V was cut back by 0 bases and J by 9 bases, leaving a gap of 7 bases between them. Sequencing relied on an Illumina NovaSeq 6000. TCRalpha and TCRbeta cDNA libraries were built by 5'RACE with constant-segment primers, adding sample barcodes and unique molecular identifiers. RNA was extracted from every sample with Trizol reagent. Amplification of the libraries took two PCR steps, and the second step added a second sample barcode plus Illumina TruSeq adapters. Libraries were sequenced on an Illumina NovaSeq with 2 x 150 bp paired-end reads. For the original study's pipeline: The reads were demultiplexed and collapsed into UMI-guided consensus sequences using migec v1.2.7. Using mixcr v2.1.11, UMI consensuses were aligned to TRA and TRB V and J templates and then assembled into clonotypes. Clonotypes were classified as expanded or contracted when called significant by both edgeR and NoisET, with noise models trained on biological replicates. edgeR calls used a false discovery rate-adjusted p below 0.01 and a log2 fold-change threshold of 1. As an exploratory analysis of dynamics, max-normalized trajectories of the 1000 most abundant clonotypes were examined by PCA with hierarchical clustering. The CD4 or CD8 phenotype of responding clones was assigned using the separately sequenced CD4+ and CD8+ repertoires. The public reads were quality trimmed at Q25 with fastp and then assembled into clones with MiXCR by TCRdb, keeping productive beta chains. Rows are unified per CDR3 protein, each entry keeping the most common DNA and genes. These V and J calls rely on TCRdb rather than the paper's analysis. The table for this sample lists roughly 310,000 distinct CDR3 sequences; roughly 15% of them were counted only once. The ten most abundant clones make up around 22% of the sample.

Ficoll-Paque density gradient centrifugation was the method used to isolate PBMCs. This TCR was recovered from a man aged 18-30 years who had mild COVID-19 (a few samples of this study predate the infection). The sample titles of this study are shuffled in the database, so cell type and time point are left out; the donor was told from shared clones. Sequencing was carried out using PBMCs or a T cell subset sorted from them (not recorded which). The chain links TRBV5-1 with TRBJ2-1; the D gene lacks a confident call. The nucleotides are TGCGCCAGCAGCTTGGTGATGGGTGAGCAGTTCTTC. Translated, this gives CASSLVMGEQFF.